This T cell receptor (beta chain) was captured in a study of CXCR3-negative and CXCR3-positive naive CD8 T cells. TRB cDNA was prepared as libraries by UMI-labeled 5' RACE. With the 5' RACE reads reprocessed, TCRdb shows one record per CDR3 protein and no DNA. Recorded for this sample: tens of thousands of distinct CDR3 sequences. The CDR3 is 15 residues long. Germline CDR1 and CDR2: GTSNPN and SVGIG (reference sequence). The sequence was obtained from a human donor in good health. Some clones in this sample may be carry-over from other donors' samples. This chain joins TRBV30 and TRBJ1-1; TCRdb's D call, TRBD1, is unchecked because there is no DNA. Source material: naive CXCR3- CD8+ T cells from blood. The sample's subset: CD45RO-CCR7+CD27+CD95- naive CD8+ T cells lacking CXCR3 (TNR3-). This CDR3 reads CAWSRGTGRLTEAFF.